Listed below are T cell receptor beta chains from one sample, sequenced in a study of control samples from healthy donors and cancer patients. TCRdb's copy holds only in-frame clones and misses some; the assay was immunoSEQ multiplex PCR. The sample records approximately 100,000 clones, roughly 80% being singletons. The sample comprised PBMCs. The receptors come from a man between 65 and 85 years old with lung cancer. The CDR3 runs from the conserved cysteine through the conserved F or W. The D gene is left open where the match is weak. The listing skips clone size in some rows; elsewhere it reads once, few, many or a size class.

>.|once|TRBJ1-3|TRBV14
TGTGCCAGCAGCCAAGGGCGGATCTATGGAAACACCATATATTTT
CASSQGRIYGNTIYF
>.|.|TRBJ1-5|TRBV18
TGTGCCAGCTCAGGTCAGGTTCCCAATCAGCCCCAGCATTTT
CASSGQVPNQPQHF
>.|.|TRBJ2-1|TRBV7-3
TGTGCCAGCAGCTTGGGGACATTGAGCTCCTACAATGAGCAGTTCTTC
CASSLGTLSSYNEQFF
>TRBD1|.|TRBJ2-5|TRBV2
TGTGCCACCCTATCCCGGGACAGCCAAGAGACCCAGTACTTC
CATLSRDSQETQYF
>.|once|TRBJ1-2|TRBV19
TGTGCCAGTTTCGATACAGGGTTCGACTATGGCTACACCTTC
CASFDTGFDYGYTF
>TRBD1|.|TRBJ1-5|TRBV15
TGTGCCACCAGCAGACTGGGGGGGGACAGAAGTTATAGCAATCAGCCCCAGCATTTT
CATSRLGGDRSYSNQPQHF
>TRBD1|.|TRBJ1-1|TRBV5-1
TGCGCCAGCAGCTTGAAGGGGGCGGTTACTGAAGCTTTCTTT
CASSLKGAVTEAFF
>TRBD1|.|TRBJ1-4|TRBV30
TGTGCCTGGAGCCCCCCGGGACAGGGGAAGGCGGAACTGTTTTTT
CAWSPPGQGKAELFF
>.|.|TRBJ1-1|TRBV11-2
TGTGCCAGCAGCTCCCGTACAGGGCGGAGGAACACTGAAGCTTTCTTT
CASSSRTGRRNTEAFF
>.|.|TRBJ1-1|TRBV14
TGTGCCAGCAGCCAACTCCAGACGGGGCTTACAGAGAACACTGAAGCTTTCTTT
CASSQLQTGLTENTEAFF
>.|few|TRBJ2-3|TRBV3-1/TRBV3-2
TGTGCCAGCAGAGACAGTGGTACAGATACGCAGTATTTT
CASRDSGTDTQYF
>TRBD1|.|TRBJ1-5|TRBV7-8
TGTGCCAGCAGCCCAGGGACAGCAACGTTTAGCAATCAGCCCCAGCATTTT
CASSPGTATFSNQPQHF
>TRBD2|.|TRBJ2-1|TRBV5-1
TGCGCCAGCAGCTTGACCAGCGGGGCTACGGGAAATGAGCAGTTCTTC
CASSLTSGATGNEQFF
>.|once|TRBJ2-3|TRBV27
TGTGCCAGCAGGGGCGGGACACTTCGCACAGATACGCAGTATTTT
CASRGGTLRTDTQYF
>TRBD1|.|TRBJ1-1|TRBV5-1
TGCGCCAGCAGCGCCGGGACAGGAGAATCCATGAACACTGAAGCTTTCTTT
CASSAGTGESMNTEAFF
>TRBD1|.|TRBJ1-6|TRBV5-1
TGCGCCAGCAGCGGAGAGACAGGGGGCGATTCACCCCTCCACTTT
CASSGETGGDSPLHF
>.|once|TRBJ1-5|TRBV6-2/TRBV6-3
TGTGCCAGCAGTTATCGTTGGGGCAATCAGCCCCAGCATTTT
CASSYRWGNQPQHF
>.|.|TRBJ1-1|TRBV27
TGTGCCAGCAGTGGTATGGGGGGATATAACACTGAAGCTTTCTTT
CASSGMGGYNTEAFF
>.|.|TRBJ1-4|TRBV15
TGTGCCACCAGCAGAGGGACAAATGAAAAACTGTTTTTT
CATSRGTNEKLFF
>TRBD2|.|TRBJ2-3|TRBV7-9
TGTGCCAGCAGCTTAACCGGGGGGGACACAGATACGCAGTATTTT
CASSLTGGDTDTQYF
>TRBD1|once|TRBJ2-1|TRBV24-1
TGTGCCACCAGTGATTGGACAGGGGGCAAAGACCTTGAGCAGTTCTTC
CATSDWTGGKDLEQFF
>.|.|TRBJ1-2|TRBV5-4
TGTGCCAGCAGCTCGGACAGAAGGGGCTACACCTTC
CASSSDRRGYTF
>.|.|TRBJ1-4|TRBV18
TGTGCCAGCTCACCACGGGCCATACGCGGGGCGCGAAATGAAAAACTGTTTTTT
CASSPRAIRGARNEKLFF
>.|.|TRBJ2-3|TRBV6-5
TGTGCCAGCAGTTACAGGGGTACAGATACGCAGTATTTT
CASSYRGTDTQYF
>.|.|TRBJ1-6|TRBV2
TGTGCCAGCAGATCAGGGACAAGCAGATCACCCCTCCACTTT
CASRSGTSRSPLHF
>TRBD1|.|TRBJ1-1|TRBV4-3
TGCGCCAGCAGTAAACAGGGGGGAGGTAGTGAAGCTTTCTTT
CASSKQGGGSEAFF
>.|.|TRBJ1-5|TRBV2
TGTGCCAGCAGTGCCAGGGGAGGGGGACAGCCCCAGCATTTT
CASSARGGGQPQHF
>.|.|TRBJ2-7|TRBV30
TGTGCCTGGAGTGCGGACAGCTACGAGCAGTACTTC
CAWSADSYEQYF
>.|few|TRBJ1-5|TRBV6-2/TRBV6-3
TGTGCCAGCAGTTATCTTGGTCCCCAGCATTTT
CASSYLGPQHF
>.|.|TRBJ2-4|TRBV11-2
TGTGCCAGCCGCGGAATGAACGTAGCCAAAAACATTCAGTACTTC
CASRGMNVAKNIQYF
>.|.|TRBJ1-3|TRBV3-1/TRBV3-2
TGTGCCAGCAGCCAGGCGAGCTCTGGAAACACCATATATTTT
CASSQASSGNTIYF
>.|.|TRBJ1-5|TRBV7-9
TGTGCCAGCAGTTGGGGGGATCAGCCCCAGCATTTT
CASSWGDQPQHF
>.|.|TRBJ1-2|TRBV2
TGTGCCAGCAGCAGGGGAGCTAACTATGGCTACACCTTC
CASSRGANYGYTF
>.|.|TRBJ1-1|TRBV7-3
TGTGCCAGCAGCTTTACAGGGAGCGCTGAAGCTTTCTTT
CASSFTGSAEAFF
>.|.|TRBJ2-7|TRBV24-1
TGTGCCACCAGTGATCCTACCCAGCAGATTTACTTC
CATSDPTQQIYF
>.|.|TRBJ2-5|TRBV7-7
TGTGCCAGCAGCTTATCTCAGGGGAGGGTGGAGACCCAGTACTTC
CASSLSQGRVETQYF
>TRBD1|once|TRBJ2-2|TRBV6-1
TGTGCCAGCAGTGAAGCGTTCCCCAGGGGGCTCCCCACCGGGGAGCTGTTTTTT
CASSEAFPRGLPTGELFF
>TRBD2|.|TRBJ2-1|TRBV9
TGTGCCAGCAGCGTAGTTACCGGGACTAGCGCCTACAATGAGCAGTTCTTC
CASSVVTGTSAYNEQFF
>TRBD2|.|TRBJ2-3|TRBV9
TGTGCCAGCAGCGGCCCACTAGCGGGGGGCCCTGATACGCAGTATTTT
CASSGPLAGGPDTQYF
>.|.|TRBJ2-7|TRBV7-9
TGTGCCAGCAGCTTGACAGGCTACGAGCAGTACTTC
CASSLTGYEQYF